These 14 T cell receptor beta chains were all obtained from the same sample, sequenced in a study of T cell responses to AZD1222 COVID-19 vaccine. Profiled with immunoSEQ multiplex PCR; TCRdb holds only in-frame clones, not every one. The data show about 44,000 clones, over 80% seen once. The sample consisted of peripheral blood, taken on day 0 of AZD1222 vaccination. These receptors originate from an adult in good health.

This chain joins TRBV24-1 and TRBJ2-1, with 12 nucleotides matching TRBD2. This CDR3 comprises 18 residues. The V gene end was trimmed by 4 bases and the J gene end by 7 bases; junction bases not matched to a gene: 13. Germline V gene data show CDR1 as KGHDR and CDR2 as SFDVKD. CDR3 in amino acids: CATSDPSSGRALGNEQFF. CDR3 coding DNA: TGTGCCACCAGTGACCCTTCTAGCGGGAGGGCCCTGGGGAATGAGCAGTTCTTC.

The V gene is TRBV19, the J gene TRBJ2-2; D is ambiguous. V lost 3 bases to trimming and J lost 0 bases, with 11 bases between them. CDR3 length equals 16 residues. The germline V gene has CDR1 LNHDA and CDR2 SQIVND (reference sequence). The CDR3 region has the DNA TGTGCCAGTAGTATTCGGACGAGCTCGAACACCGGGGAGCTGTTTTTT. Its translation: CASSIRTSSNTGELFF.

The chain uses TRBV5-1 and TRBJ1-6, with D perhaps TRBD1 (5 bases). The germline V gene has CDR1 SGHRS and CDR2 YFSETQ. There are 16 residues in the CDR3. V gave up 3 bases and J gave up 6 bases, with 16 bases separating them. DNA for the CDR3: TGCGCCAGCAGCTCCCGGGACGTAGGTGGTAATTCACCCCTCCACTTT. It is translated as CASSSRDVGGNSPLHF.

This clone is a singleton in its sample. The chain links TRBV28 to TRBJ2-1; 13 bases match TRBD2. This CDR3 spans 15 amino acids. Trimming removed 5 bases from V and 9 bases from J; junction bases left unmatched: 7. CDR1 is MDHEN, CDR2 SYDVKM, per germline. CDR3 protein: CASSPTSGRASEQFF. The CDR3, as DNA: TGTGCCAGCAGTCCAACTAGCGGGAGGGCCAGTGAGCAGTTCTTC.

The genes are TRBV27 and TRBJ1-1; 7 positions agree with TRBD1. V lost 2 bases and J lost 2; bases outside the gene matches: 5. CDR3 length: 15 amino acids. From germline, CDR1 is MNHEY and CDR2 SMNVEV (reference sequence). CDR3 bases: TGTGCCAGCAGTTTAACCGGGACAGCAAACACTGAAGCTTTCTTT. As protein: CASSLTGTANTEAFF.

This clone was seen a few times. The CDR3: CATSRLRQGAYHEQYF. CDR3 in DNA: TGTGCCACCAGCAGACTTAGACAGGGAGCCTACCACGAGCAGTACTTC. This chain links TRBV15 with TRBJ2-7; 7 bases map to TRBD1. The CDR3 sequence is 16 residues long. The trim removed 2 bases at V and 5 bases at J, leaving 12 bases unmatched. Germline CDR1 LNHNV, CDR2 YYDKDF (reference sequence).

V and J are TRBV6-5 and TRBJ2-2; TRBD1 matches at 10 bases. V was clipped by 2 bases and J by 4 bases; unmatched bases: 4. Germline-derived CDR1 and CDR2 are MNHEY and SVGAGI. There are 16 residues in the CDR3. CDR3 sequence reads: CASSYPRDRGTGELFF. The CDR3 DNA reads TGTGCCAGCAGTTACCCCCGGGACAGGGGCACCGGGGAGCTGTTTTTT.

This chain connects TRBV7-2 to TRBJ2-1; D possibly corresponds to TRBD2 (5 bases). Germline CDR1 SGHTA, CDR2 FQGNSA. Trimming left V 3 bases short and J 5 bases short, with 8 bases between. This CDR3 is built from 13 residues. CDR3 DNA: TGTGCCAGCAGCTTTTGGAGGAACAATGAGCAGTTCTTC. Protein sequence: CASSFWRNNEQFF.

The V gene is TRBV5-1, the J gene TRBJ2-1; D call uncertain. This CDR3 is built from 15 residues. V lost 4 bases to trimming and J lost 5 bases, with 16 bases between them. Germline V CDR1 and CDR2: SGHRS, YFSETQ. The CDR3 DNA is TGCGCCAGCAGCACATGGCGGCCCATCGACAATGAGCAGTTCTTC. Protein: CASSTWRPIDNEQFF.

V and J are TRBV18 and TRBJ1-2; tentative D call: TRBD1 (5 bases). V was cut by 3 bases and J by 8 bases, with 16 bases left in between. Germline values: CDR1 KGHSH, CDR2 LQKENI. The CDR3 is made up of 14 amino acids. The CDR3 coding sequence is TGTGCCAGCTCACCTCCGGGTCTTCGGGGGGGCTACACCTTC. It encodes CASSPPGLRGGYTF.

About this clone: The germline gene is not matched at one end of the junction; a read error may be the cause. V gene TRBV30 combines with J gene TRBJ2-7; D is unresolved. Germline loops: CDR1 GTSNPN, CDR2 SVGIG (reference sequence). The CDR3 has 12 residues. The CDR3 coding sequence is TGTGCCTGGAGTGAGGAGAGCTACGGGCAGTACTTC. Translating it yields CAWSEESYGQYF.

The chain has TRBV7-2 and TRBJ2-7; the D is unclear. V lost 5 bases to trimming and J lost 1 base, with 15 bases between them. This CDR3 has 15 amino acids. Germline V gene lookup returns CDR1 SGHTA and CDR2 FQGNSA. The CDR3 region is CASSPDAGRSYEQYF. CDR3 nucleotide sequence: TGTGCCAGCAGCCCCGACGCAGGACGTTCCTACGAGCAGTACTTC.

This chain uses TRBV27 with TRBJ1-1; D gene unclear. With 0 bases removed from V and 3 bases from J, the gap between germline ends came to 11 bases. CDR3 length equals 15 residues. CDR1 and CDR2 from the germline V gene are MNHEY and SMNVEV (reference sequence). CDR3 sequence reads: CASSLSKAPYTEAFF. The CDR3 nucleotides are TGTGCCAGCAGTTTATCAAAAGCACCCTACACTGAAGCTTTCTTT.

The V call is TRBV28, the J call TRBJ2-7, with 7 bases identical to TRBD1. CDR1 MDHEN and CDR2 SYDVKM come from the germline V gene. The CDR3 is 15 residues long. With V trimmed by 3 bases and J by 0 bases, 5 bases remained unmatched. This CDR3 is CASSFGTANSYEQYF. In DNA form, the CDR3 reads TGTGCCAGCAGTTTCGGGACAGCCAACTCCTACGAGCAGTACTTC.